The entry below describes one TCR beta chain. As yet, its antigen is unknown. PBMCs, at least 7 million per sample, were isolated. Combining a sample-barcoded 5' primer with a J-beta primer mix, a second PCR ran for about 7 to 11 cycles. MiXCR, run by TCRdb on the 5' RACE reads, gives a single entry per CDR3 protein. The sample holds 550,000 to 750,000 distinct CDR3 sequences, under 25% seen once. Germline V lookup: CDR1 SNHLY, CDR2 FYNNEI. The V end lost 8 bases, the J end lost 1 base, and 14 bases lay between the germline ends. This CDR3 region has 14 residues. These data originate in a study of blood T cells in healthy people across ages. Overall study findings and caveats: The study found more naive CD4+ cells and higher diversity in long-lived than aged donors.

Specimen: blood. This clonotype originated in a man in his 70s in good health. The chain couples TRBV2 to TRBJ1-1, with D maybe TRBD1 (5 bases). For the CDR3, the DNA is TGTGCCAGCTCGGGGTTTGGGGGGAACACTGAAGCTTTCTTT. Translated, it gives CASSGFGGNTEAFF.